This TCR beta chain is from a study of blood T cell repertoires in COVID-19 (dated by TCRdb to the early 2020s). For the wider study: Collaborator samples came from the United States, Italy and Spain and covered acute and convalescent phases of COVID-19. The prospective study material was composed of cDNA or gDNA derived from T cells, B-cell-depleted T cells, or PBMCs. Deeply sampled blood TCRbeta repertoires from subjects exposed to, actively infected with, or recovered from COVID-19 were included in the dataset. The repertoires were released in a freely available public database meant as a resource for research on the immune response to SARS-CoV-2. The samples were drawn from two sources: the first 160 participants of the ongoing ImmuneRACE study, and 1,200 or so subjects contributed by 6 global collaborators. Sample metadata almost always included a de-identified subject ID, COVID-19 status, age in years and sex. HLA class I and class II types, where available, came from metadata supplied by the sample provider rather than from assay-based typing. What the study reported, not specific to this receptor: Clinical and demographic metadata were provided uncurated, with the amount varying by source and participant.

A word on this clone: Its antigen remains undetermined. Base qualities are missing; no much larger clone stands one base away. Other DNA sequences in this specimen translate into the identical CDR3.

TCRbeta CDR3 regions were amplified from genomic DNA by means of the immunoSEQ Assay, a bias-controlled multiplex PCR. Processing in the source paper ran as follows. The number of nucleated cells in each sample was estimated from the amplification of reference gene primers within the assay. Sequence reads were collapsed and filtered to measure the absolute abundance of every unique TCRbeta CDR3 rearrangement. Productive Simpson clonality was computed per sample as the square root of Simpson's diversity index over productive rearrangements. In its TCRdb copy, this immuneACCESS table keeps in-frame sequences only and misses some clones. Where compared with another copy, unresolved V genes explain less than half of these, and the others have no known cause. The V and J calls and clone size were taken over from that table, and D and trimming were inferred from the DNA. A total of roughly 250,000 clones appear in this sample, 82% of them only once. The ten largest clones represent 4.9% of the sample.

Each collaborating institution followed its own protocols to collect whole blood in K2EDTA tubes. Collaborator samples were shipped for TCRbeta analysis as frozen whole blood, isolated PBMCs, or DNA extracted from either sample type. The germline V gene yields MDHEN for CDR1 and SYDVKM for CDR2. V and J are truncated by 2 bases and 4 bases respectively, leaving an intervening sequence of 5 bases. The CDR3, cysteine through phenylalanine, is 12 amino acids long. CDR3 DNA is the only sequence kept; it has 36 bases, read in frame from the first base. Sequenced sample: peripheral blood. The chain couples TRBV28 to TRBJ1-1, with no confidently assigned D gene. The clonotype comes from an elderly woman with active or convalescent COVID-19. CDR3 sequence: CASSLQATEAFF. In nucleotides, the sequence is TGTGCCAGCAGTTTACAGGCCACTGAAGCTTTCTTT.